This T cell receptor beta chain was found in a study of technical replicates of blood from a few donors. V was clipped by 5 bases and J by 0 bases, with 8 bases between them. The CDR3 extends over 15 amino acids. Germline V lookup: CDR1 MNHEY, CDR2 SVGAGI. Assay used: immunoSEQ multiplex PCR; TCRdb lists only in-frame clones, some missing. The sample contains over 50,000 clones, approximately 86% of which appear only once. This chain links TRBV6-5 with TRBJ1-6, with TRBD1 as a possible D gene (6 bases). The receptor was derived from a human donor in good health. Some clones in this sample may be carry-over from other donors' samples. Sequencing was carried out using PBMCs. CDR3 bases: TGTGCCAGCAGTCAGGACAGCTCCTATAATTCACCCCTCCACTTT. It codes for CASSQDSSYNSPLHF.